The clone carrying this T cell receptor (beta chain) was recorded only once. Its antigen is unidentified. This CDR3 spans 14 amino acids. Germline CDR1 SGHTA, CDR2 FQGNSA. The V end was cut by 3 bases, the J end by 6 bases, with 14 bases between. These data come from a study of T cell responses to AZD1222 COVID-19 vaccine. The study's findings and limits: A rise in Spike-specific TCR breadth and depth followed two AZD1222 doses.

Assay used: immunoSEQ multiplex PCR; TCRdb lists only in-frame clones, some missing. The sample shows 95,000 to 150,000 clones, around 92% of them seen only once. The sample in question was peripheral blood, obtained on day 0 of AZD1222 vaccination. The TCR comes from an adult in good health. V gene TRBV7-2 combines with J gene TRBJ1-2; D not certain. This CDR3 reads CASSFSPNSNGYTF. The CDR3 DNA is TGTGCCAGCAGCTTTTCGCCAAACAGCAATGGCTACACCTTC.